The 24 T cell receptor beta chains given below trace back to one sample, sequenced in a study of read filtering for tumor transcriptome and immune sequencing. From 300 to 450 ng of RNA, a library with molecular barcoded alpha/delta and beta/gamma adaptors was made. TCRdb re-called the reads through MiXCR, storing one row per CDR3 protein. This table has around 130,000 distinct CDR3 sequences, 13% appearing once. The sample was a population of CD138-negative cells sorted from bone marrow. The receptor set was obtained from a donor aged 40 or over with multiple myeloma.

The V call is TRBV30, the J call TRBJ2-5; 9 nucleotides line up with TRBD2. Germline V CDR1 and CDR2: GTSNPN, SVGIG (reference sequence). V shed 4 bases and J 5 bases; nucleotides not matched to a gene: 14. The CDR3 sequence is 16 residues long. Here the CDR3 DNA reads TGTGCCTGGACATCTGTAGCGGGAGCGAGGTGGGAGACCCAGTACTTC. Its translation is CAWTSVAGARWETQYF.

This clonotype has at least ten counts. The CDR3 DNA follows: TGCAGCGTTGAAGTGGGACCTGTGGGGGGAGTGGGGCGGCAGTTCTTC. This encodes CSVEVGPVGGVGRQFF. V is TRBV29-1 and J is TRBJ2-1; weak D call: TRBD2 (6 bases). Germline-derived CDR1 and CDR2 are SQVTM and ANQGSEA. Trimming stripped 1 base from V and 12 bases from J, with 25 bases between. The CDR3 contains 16 residues.

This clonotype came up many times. The CDR3 is CASSDLGEARYF. The CDR3 DNA follows: TGTGCCAGCAGCGATCTAGGGGAGGCGCGGTACTTC. The V call is TRBV5-6, the J call TRBJ2-7; D possibly corresponds to TRBD2 (6 bases). V was cut by 4 bases and J by 12 bases, with 17 bases left in between. This CDR3 has 12 residues. In germline, CDR1 is SGHDT, CDR2 YYEEEE.

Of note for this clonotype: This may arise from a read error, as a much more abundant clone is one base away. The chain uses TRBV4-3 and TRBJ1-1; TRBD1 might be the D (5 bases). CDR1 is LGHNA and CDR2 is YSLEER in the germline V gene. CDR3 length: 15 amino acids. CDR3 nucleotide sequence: TGCGCCAGCAGCCAAGATGGGGCAGCTTCAGCTGAAGCTTCCTTT. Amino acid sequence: CASSQDGAASAEASF.

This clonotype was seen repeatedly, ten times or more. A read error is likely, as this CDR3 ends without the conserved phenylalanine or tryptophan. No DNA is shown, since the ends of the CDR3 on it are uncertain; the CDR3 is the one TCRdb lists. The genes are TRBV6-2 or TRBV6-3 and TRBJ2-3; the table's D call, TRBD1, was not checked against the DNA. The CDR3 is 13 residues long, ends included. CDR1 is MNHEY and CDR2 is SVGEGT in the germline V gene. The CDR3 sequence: CASSYSGGRSVRL.

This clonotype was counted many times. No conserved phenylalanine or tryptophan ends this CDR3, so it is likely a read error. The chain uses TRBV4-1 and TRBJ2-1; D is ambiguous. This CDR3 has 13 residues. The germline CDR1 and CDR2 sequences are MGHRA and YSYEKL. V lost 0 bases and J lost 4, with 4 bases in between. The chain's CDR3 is CASSQEPYNEQFS. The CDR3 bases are TGCGCCAGCAGCCAAGAACCTTACAATGAGCAGTTCTCC.

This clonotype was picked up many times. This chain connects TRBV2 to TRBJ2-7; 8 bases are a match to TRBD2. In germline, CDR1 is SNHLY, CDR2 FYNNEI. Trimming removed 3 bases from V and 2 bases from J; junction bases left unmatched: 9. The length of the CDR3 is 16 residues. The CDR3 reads CASSDLTSVNPYEQYF. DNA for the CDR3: TGTGCCAGCAGTGATCTGACTAGCGTAAATCCCTACGAGCAGTACTTC. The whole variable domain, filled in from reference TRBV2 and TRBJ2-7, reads EPEVTQTPSHQVTQMGQEVILRCVPISNHLYFYWYRQILGQKVEFLVSFYNNEISEKSEIFDDQFSVERPDGSNFTLKIRSTKLEDSAMYFCASSDLTSVNPYEQYFGPGTRLTVT.

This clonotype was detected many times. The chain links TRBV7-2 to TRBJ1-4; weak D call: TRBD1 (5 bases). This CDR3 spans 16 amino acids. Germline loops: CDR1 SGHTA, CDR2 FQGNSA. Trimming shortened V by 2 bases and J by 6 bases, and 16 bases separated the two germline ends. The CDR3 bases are TGTGCCAGCAGCTTACCCAGGGCGGGAAGGGATGAAAAACTGTTTTTT. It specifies CASSLPRAGRDEKLFF.

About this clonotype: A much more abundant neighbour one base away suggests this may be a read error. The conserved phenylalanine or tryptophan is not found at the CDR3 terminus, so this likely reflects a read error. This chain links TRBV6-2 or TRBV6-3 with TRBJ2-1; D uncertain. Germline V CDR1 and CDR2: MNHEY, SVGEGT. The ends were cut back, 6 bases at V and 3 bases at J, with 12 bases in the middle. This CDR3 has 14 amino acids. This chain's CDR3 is CASSKAADYNEQFL. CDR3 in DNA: TGTGCCAGCAGCAAAGCCGCGGACTACAATGAGCAGTTCCTC.

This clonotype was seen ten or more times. CDR3 sequence reads: CASSSGTGGSNQPQHF. The CDR3, as DNA: TGTGCCAGCAGCTCCGGGACAGGGGGCAGCAATCAGCCCCAGCATTTT. The chain has TRBV11-2 and TRBJ1-5; 12 positions match TRBD1. This CDR3 spans 16 amino acids. The V gene end was trimmed by 4 bases and the J gene end by 1 base; junction bases not matched to a gene: 2. CDR1 and CDR2 (germline): SGHAT, FQNNGV.

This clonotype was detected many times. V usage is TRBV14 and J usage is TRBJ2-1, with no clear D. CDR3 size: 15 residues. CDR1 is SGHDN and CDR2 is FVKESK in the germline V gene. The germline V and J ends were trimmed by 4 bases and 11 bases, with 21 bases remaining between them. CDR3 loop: CASSPQSSSGNKQFF. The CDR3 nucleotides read TGTGCCAGCAGCCCCCAATCCTCGTCGGGTAATAAGCAGTTCTTC.

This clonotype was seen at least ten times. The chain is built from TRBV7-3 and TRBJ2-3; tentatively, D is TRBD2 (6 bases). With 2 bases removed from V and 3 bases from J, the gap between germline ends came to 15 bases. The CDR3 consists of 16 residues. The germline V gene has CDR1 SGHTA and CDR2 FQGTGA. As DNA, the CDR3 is TGTGCCAGCAGCTTAGTTGGCGGGATGACAACAGATACGCAGTATTTT. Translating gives CASSLVGGMTTDTQYF.

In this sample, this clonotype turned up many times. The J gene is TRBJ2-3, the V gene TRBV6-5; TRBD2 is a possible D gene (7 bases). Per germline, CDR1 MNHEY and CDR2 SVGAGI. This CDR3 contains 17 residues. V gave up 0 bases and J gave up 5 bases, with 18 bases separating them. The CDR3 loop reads CASSYSGGQGRGDTQYF. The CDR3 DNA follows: TGTGCCAGCAGTTACTCAGGAGGTCAGGGGAGGGGAGATACGCAGTATTTT.

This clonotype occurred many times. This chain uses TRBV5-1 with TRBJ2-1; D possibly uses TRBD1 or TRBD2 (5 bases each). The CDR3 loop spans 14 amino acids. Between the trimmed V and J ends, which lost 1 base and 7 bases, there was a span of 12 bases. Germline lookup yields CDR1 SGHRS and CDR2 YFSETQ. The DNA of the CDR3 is TGCGCCAGCAGCTTGTGGGACCCCGGGAATGAGCAGTTCTTC. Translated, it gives CASSLWDPGNEQFF.

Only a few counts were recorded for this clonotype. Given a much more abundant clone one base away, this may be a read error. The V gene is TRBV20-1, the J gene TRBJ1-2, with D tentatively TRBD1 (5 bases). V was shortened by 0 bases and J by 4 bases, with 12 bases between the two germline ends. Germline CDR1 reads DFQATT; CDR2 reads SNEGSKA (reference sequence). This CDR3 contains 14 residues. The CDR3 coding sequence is TGCAGTGCTAGAGATCTCGACAGTTTCTATGGCTACACCTTC. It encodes CSARDLDSFYGYTF.

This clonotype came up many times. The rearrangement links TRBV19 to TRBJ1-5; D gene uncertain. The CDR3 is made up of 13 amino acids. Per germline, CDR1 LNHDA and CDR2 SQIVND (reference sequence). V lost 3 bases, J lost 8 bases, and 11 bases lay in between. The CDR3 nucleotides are TGTGCCAGTAGTATGATTCCTATGGAGCCCCAGCATTTT. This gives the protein CASSMIPMEPQHF.

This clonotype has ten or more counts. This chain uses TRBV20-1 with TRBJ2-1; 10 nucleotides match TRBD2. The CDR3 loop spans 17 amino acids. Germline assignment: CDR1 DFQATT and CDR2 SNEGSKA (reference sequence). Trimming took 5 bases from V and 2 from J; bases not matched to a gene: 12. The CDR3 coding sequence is TGCAGTGCTTCGGGGGCTAGCGGGAGAGGGGCCTACAATGAGCAGTTCTTC. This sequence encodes CSASGASGRGAYNEQFF.

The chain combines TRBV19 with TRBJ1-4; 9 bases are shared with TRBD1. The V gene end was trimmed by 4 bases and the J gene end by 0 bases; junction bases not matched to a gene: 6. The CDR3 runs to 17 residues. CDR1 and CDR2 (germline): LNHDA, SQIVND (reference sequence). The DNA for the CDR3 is TGTGCCAGTAGTACCTGGACAGGGGTTACAACTAATGAAAAACTGTTTTTT. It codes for CASSTWTGVTTNEKLFF.

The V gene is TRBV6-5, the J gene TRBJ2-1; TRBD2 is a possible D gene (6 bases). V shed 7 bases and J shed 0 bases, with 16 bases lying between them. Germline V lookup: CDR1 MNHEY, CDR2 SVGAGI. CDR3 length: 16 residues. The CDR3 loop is CASTSLGGGSYNEQFF. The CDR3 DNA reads TGTGCCAGCACTTCCCTGGGGGGTGGCTCCTACAATGAGCAGTTCTTC.

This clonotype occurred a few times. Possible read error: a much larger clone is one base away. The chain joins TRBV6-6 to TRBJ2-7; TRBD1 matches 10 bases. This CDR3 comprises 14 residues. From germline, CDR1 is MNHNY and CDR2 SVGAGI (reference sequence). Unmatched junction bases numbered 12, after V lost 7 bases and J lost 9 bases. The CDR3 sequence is CASTLRDRGHGQYF. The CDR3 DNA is TGTGCCAGCACCCTCCGGGACAGGGGCCACGGGCAGTACTTC.

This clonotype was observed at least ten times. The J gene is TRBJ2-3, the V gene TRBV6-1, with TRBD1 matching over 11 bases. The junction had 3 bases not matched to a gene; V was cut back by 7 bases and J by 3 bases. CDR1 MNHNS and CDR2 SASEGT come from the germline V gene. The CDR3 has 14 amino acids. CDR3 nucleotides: TGTGCCAGCAACCGGGACAGGGGGACAGATACGCAGTATTTT. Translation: CASNRDRGTDTQYF.

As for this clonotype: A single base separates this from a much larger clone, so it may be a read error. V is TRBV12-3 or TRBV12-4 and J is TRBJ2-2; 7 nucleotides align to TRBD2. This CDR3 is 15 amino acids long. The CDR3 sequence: CDSSLRTRTSGELFF. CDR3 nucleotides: TGTGACAGCAGTTTGAGGACTAGGACCTCCGGGGAGCTGTTTTTT.

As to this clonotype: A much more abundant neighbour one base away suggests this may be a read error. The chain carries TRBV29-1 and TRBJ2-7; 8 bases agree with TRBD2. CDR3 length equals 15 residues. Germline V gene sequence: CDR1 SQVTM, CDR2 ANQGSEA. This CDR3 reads CGVEDGRAGLREQYF. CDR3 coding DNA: TGCGGCGTTGAAGACGGGAGGGCAGGGCTAAGGGAGCAGTACTTC.

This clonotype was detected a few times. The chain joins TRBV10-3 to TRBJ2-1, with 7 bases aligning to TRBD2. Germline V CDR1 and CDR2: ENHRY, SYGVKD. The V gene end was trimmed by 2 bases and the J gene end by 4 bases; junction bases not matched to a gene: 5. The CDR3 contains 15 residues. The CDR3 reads CAISERREGYNEQFF. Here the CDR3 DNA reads TGTGCCATCAGTGAGAGGAGGGAGGGATACAATGAGCAGTTCTTC.